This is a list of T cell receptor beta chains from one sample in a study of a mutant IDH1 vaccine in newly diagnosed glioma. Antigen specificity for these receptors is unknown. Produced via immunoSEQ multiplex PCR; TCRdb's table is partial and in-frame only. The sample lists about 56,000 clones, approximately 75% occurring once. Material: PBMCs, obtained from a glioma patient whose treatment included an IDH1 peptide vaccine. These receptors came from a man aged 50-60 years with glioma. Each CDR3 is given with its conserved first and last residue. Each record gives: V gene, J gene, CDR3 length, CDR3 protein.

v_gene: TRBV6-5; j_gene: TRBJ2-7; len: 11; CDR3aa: CASSYGDEQYF
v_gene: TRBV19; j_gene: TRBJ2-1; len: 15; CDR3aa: CASSSTSGRYNEQFF
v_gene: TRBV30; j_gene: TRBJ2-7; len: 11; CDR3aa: CAWNVRGEQYF
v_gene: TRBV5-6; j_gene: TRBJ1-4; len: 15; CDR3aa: CASSLAPGGDEKLFF
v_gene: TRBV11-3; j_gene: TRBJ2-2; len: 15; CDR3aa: CASSFGTGKAGELFF
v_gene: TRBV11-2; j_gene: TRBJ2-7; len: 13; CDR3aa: CASSFGTFYEQYF
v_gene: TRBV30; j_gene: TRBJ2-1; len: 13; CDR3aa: CAWSKTVYGEQFF
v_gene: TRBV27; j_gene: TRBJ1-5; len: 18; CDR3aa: CASSLPRGGGHSNQPQHF
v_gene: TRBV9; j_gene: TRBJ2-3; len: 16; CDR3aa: CASSVASGGATDTQYF
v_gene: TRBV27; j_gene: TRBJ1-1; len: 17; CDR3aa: CASSLSSGGGWTTEAFF
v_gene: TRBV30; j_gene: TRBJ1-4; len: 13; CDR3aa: CAFRTGGNEKLFF
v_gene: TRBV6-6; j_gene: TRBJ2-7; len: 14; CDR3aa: CASSPPGLVYEQYF
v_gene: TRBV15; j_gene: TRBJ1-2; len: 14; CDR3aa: CATSRDPSYIGYTF
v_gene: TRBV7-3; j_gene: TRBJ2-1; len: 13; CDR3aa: CASSPGTGNEQFF
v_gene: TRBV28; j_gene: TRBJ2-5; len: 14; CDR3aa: CASSPRQEQETQYF
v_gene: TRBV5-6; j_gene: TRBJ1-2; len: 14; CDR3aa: CASSLEQGSYGYTF
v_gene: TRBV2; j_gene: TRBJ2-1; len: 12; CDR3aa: CASSADRGKQFF
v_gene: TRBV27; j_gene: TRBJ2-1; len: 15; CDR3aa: CASSFSLTPYNEQFF
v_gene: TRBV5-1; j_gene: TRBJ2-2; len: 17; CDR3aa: CASSLNDGPRWGGELFF
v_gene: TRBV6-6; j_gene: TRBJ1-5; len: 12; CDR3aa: CASTGGNQPQHF
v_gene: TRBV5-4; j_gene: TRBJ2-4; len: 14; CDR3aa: CASWGVLAKNIQYF
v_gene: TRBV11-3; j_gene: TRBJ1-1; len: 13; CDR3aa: CASSLGLNTEAFF
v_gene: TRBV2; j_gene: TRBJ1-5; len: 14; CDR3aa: CASSSLEGRQPQHF